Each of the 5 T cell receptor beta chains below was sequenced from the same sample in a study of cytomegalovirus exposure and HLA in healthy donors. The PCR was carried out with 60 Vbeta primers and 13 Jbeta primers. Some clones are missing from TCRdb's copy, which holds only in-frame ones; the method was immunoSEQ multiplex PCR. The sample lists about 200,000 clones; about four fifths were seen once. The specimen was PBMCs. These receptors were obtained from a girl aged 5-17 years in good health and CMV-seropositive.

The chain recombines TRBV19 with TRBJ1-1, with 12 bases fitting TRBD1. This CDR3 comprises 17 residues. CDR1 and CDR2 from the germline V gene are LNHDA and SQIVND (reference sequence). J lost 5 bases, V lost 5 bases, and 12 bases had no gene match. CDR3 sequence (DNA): TGTGCCAGTAGTCCACCACCGGGACAGGGGGCAAGAACTGAAGCTTTCTTT. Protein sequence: CASSPPPGQGARTEAFF.

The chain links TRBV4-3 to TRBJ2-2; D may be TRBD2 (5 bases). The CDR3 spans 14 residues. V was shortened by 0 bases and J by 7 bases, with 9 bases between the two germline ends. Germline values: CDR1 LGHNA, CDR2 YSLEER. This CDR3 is CASSQDEGNGELFF. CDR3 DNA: TGCGCCAGCAGCCAAGATGAGGGAAACGGGGAGCTGTTTTTT.

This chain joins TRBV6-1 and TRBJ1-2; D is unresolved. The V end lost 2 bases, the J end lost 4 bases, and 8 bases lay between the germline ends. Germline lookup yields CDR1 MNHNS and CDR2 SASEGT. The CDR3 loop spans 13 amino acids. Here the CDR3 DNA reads TGTGCCAGCAGTGAACCAGGATTCTATGGCTACACCTTC. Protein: CASSEPGFYGYTF.

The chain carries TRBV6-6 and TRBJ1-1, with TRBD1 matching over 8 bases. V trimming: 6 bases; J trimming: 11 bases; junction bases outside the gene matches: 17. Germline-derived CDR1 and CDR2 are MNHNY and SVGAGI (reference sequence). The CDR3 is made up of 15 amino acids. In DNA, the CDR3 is TGTGCCAGCAGCCCACCGGGACAGGCCACGGAGGGGGCTTTCTTT. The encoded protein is CASSPPGQATEGAFF.

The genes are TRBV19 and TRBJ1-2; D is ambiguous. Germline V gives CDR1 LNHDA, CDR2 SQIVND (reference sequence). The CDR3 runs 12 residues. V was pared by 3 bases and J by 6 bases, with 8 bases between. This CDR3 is CASSMRHHGYTF. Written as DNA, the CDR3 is TGTGCCAGTAGTATGAGACACCATGGCTACACCTTC.